This T cell receptor beta chain was obtained from a study of Graves' ophthalmopathy and Graves' hyperthyroidism. RNA transcripts served as template for amplifying TCR beta CDR3 sequences. RT-PCR was first run with HTBI primers, then multiplex PCR in a second round. In TCRdb, the multiplex PCR reads were re-called with MiXCR into one record per CDR3 protein. The table has around 1,000,000 distinct CDR3 sequences, less than 45% seen once. The CDR3 consists of 15 residues. V was pared by 2 bases and J by 8 bases, with 19 bases between. Germline V gene data show CDR1 as SGDLS and CDR2 as YYNGEE. Ages of hyperthyroidism patients ran from 18 to 65, and their diagnoses were new, under 2 months' duration. Pregnant or lactating patients and those with other autoimmune diseases or uncontrolled infections were excluded. Clinical symptoms, serum thyroxine, TRAb, thyroid ultrasound and orbital computed tomography formed the basis of diagnosis.

The V call is TRBV9, the J call TRBJ1-2, with D perhaps matching TRBD1 (5 bases). The sequence was collected from an adult man with Graves' hyperthyroidism. The material sequenced was peripheral blood or thyroid tissue (not recorded which). The CDR3 DNA follows: TGTGCCAGCAGCGTCAGTGGGGCAGGGAGTTTCGGCTACACCTTC. It translates to CASSVSGAGSFGYTF.